This T cell receptor beta chain was observed in a study of T cell responses to AZD1222 COVID-19 vaccine (dated by TCRdb to about 2021). General notes on the study: TCR sequencing was performed for roughly 240 trial participants, of whom roughly 200 were given two doses of AZD1222 and 26 were given two doses of MenACWY control vaccine. Enrollment into the trials was organized by age into subgroups of 18-55, 56-69 and 70-plus years, and those subgroups contained roughly 150, 30 and 60 TCR-sequenced participants, respectively.

The time point label on this specimen signifies: about 28 days (+/-7) after the second vaccine dose. AZD1222 recipients with second doses at about 4 weeks or about 12 weeks were pooled, because spike-specific TCR depth and breadth did not differ between schedules. Vaccinee samples came from UK trials COV001 and COV002, including a single-blind randomized controlled phase 2/3 trial of AZD1222 (ChAdOx1 nCoV-19) in healthy adults. Trial participant PBMC samples were collected at day 0 and day 28 after the second dose for TCRbeta chain sequencing. The germline V gene provides CDR1 MGHRA and CDR2 YSYEKL. The CDR3 sequence holds 17 residues, the cysteine and phenylalanine included. Only CDR3 DNA remains: 51 bases, in frame from the first base. V is cut by 0 bases and J by 4 bases, and the space between the germline ends is 18 bases. Worth noting for this clone: What antigen it recognizes has not been identified. Within one base of it there is no much larger clone, and no base qualities were kept.

General findings and caveats noted by the study authors: The vaccine-associated CD4 TCRs covered the entire spike protein, and the dominant responses fell in regions 160-218 and 743-854. Participants were mostly white British, with more females than males. The authors suggested clonal diversity may have been underestimated. Nearly half of unique spike-specific TCRs reportedly recognized epitopes outside regions mutated in the B.1.351 and B.1.1.7 variants. Because no day 14 peak-response samples were available, the repertoires could be characterized only after the peak T cell response. Spike-specific TCR breadth and depth rose significantly after two AZD1222 doses compared with day 0 and with MenACWY recipients. Conclusions about previously exposed vaccinees are limited, since just five or six AZD1222 recipients were seropositive for SARS-CoV-2 at baseline. In the small 56-69-year group, the increase in depth fell short of significance, most likely because of low power.

The CDR3 regions of human TCRbeta chains were analyzed by immunosequencing. The authors processed their data as follows. TCRs in the repertoires were matched against a reference library of SARS-CoV-2-specific TCRs that had been generated with the MIRA antigen-specificity platform. Breadth meant the fraction of unique TCRs that were SARS-CoV-2-associated, whereas depth meant the fraction of total T cells that were SARS-CoV-2-associated. Using the MIRA data, every spike-specific TCR was mapped to the spike region that the TCR reacted to and assigned to either a CD4 or a CD8 class. Log10-transformed breadth and depth values were compared by one-way ANOVA with Sidak's multiple comparisons tests. TCRdb retrieved this table from immuneACCESS and kept in-frame rearrangements only. Not all clones are present; in checked studies, unresolved V genes account for under half, and no reason is known for the remainder. V and J calls and clone size are as listed in that table; D and trimming were resolved from the DNA. This sample lists around 110,000 clones; roughly 88% were detected once. Of the sample, 7% to 9% is held by the ten largest clones.

The TCR comes from an adult who received the AZD1222 COVID-19 vaccine. In this chain, TRBV4-1 is recombined with TRBJ2-5; tentative D gene TRBD2, with 7 bases matching. Material: peripheral blood, obtained 28 days after the second AZD1222 dose. For the CDR3, the sequence is CASSQDRRGGWGETQYF. The base sequence is TGCGCCAGCAGCCAAGATAGGAGGGGGGGCTGGGGAGAGACCCAGTACTTC.